This TCR beta chain was sequenced in a study of blood T cell repertoires in COVID-19. Measured with immunoSEQ multiplex PCR; TCRdb has only the in-frame clones, and not every one. The sample holds about 150,000 clones, 75% to 80% seen once. Deletions cut 5 bases from V and 1 base from J, with 11 bases between. The CDR3 runs 15 residues. Germline loops: CDR1 LNHDA, CDR2 SQIVND (reference sequence). The chain combines TRBV19 with TRBJ2-2; no definite D call. The origin of this receptor is a man older than 75 with acute or convalescent COVID-19. The sample comprised peripheral blood. The CDR3 is CASSPTLGNTGELFF. CDR3 nucleotide sequence: TGTGCCAGTAGTCCGACTCTAGGGAACACCGGGGAGCTGTTTTTT.